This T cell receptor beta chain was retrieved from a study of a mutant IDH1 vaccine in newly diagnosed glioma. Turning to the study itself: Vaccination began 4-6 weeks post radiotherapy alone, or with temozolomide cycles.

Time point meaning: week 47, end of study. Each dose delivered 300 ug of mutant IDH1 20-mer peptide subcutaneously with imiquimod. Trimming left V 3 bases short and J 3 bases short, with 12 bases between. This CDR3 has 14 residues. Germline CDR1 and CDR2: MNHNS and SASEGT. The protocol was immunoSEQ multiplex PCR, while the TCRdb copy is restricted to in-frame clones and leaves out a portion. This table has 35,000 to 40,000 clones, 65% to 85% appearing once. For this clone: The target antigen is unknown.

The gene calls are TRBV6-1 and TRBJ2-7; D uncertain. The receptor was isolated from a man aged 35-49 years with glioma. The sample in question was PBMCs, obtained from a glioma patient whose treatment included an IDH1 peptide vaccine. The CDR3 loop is CASSEGRVGYEQYF. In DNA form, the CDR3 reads TGTGCCAGCAGTGAGGGTAGGGTTGGCTACGAGCAGTACTTC.